This T cell receptor beta chain was found in a study of T cells in Graves' hyperthyroidism and ophthalmopathy. The investigators amplified TCR beta CDR3 regions from RNA transcripts. A set of HTBI primers served as the primers for a first-round RT-PCR of the TCR CDR3. TCRdb passed the multiplex PCR reads through MiXCR, listing each CDR3 protein once. The profile shows about 350,000 distinct CDR3 sequences, around 18% of them singletons. This clonotype was detected ten times or more. Germline lookup yields CDR1 MDHEN and CDR2 SYDVKM. The CDR3 runs to 15 residues. After removal of 2 bases from V and 2 bases from J, the junction contained 1 base not matched to a gene.

This receptor was obtained from a woman aged 40 to 50 with Graves' ophthalmopathy. The chain is built from TRBV28 and TRBJ2-7; TRBD2 agrees at 12 bases. The sample consisted of blood. The CDR3 protein is CASSLTSGGPYEQYF. CDR3 coding DNA: TGTGCCAGCAGTTTAACTAGCGGGGGGCCCTACGAGCAGTACTTC.